One TCR beta chain is described in this entry. The antigen remains undetermined. This sample is part of a study of CD4+ T cells in melanoma. Profiled with immunoSEQ multiplex PCR; TCRdb holds only in-frame clones, not every one. Of more than 90,000 clones listed, about 92% are singletons. Findings and caveats of the study: In melanoma, neoantigen-specific CD4+ T cells reportedly differed in differentiation state. CD8+ T cell, macrophage and B cell function reportedly correlated with neoantigen-specific CD4+ T cells.

V was cut by 0 bases and J by 12 bases, with 10 bases left in between. Germline V gives CDR1 SGHDT, CDR2 YYEEEE. The CDR3 has 12 residues. The TCR sequence derives from a human donor with melanoma. This chain connects TRBV5-6 to TRBJ2-1; D possibly matches TRBD1 or TRBD2 (5 bases each). The sequenced material came from peripheral blood. The CDR3 DNA reads TGTGCCAGCAGCTTGGTGCAGGGAGCGCAGTTCTTC. Translated: CASSLVQGAQFF.